These 23 T cell receptor beta chains share one sample of origin, sequenced in a study of identical twins. TCRdb itself ran the 5' RACE reads through MiXCR, one entry per CDR3 protein. The sample includes 420,000 or so distinct CDR3 sequences, roughly 20% of them seen just once. Sequenced sample: naive T cells sorted from blood. Receptors originate from a man between 45 and 60 years old in good health.

The V call is TRBV4-3, the J call TRBJ2-3; D might be TRBD2 (5 bases). V was clipped by 4 bases and J by 6 bases, with 26 bases between them. Germline V lookup: CDR1 LGHNA, CDR2 YSLEER. The CDR3 is made up of 18 amino acids. The CDR3 sequence: CASSPGAAAFFRADTQYF. For the CDR3, the DNA is TGCGCCAGCAGCCCAGGAGCAGCGGCTTTCTTTAGGGCGGATACGCAGTATTTT.

The chain combines TRBV29-1 with TRBJ2-1; D is perhaps TRBD1 (6 bases). Germline-derived CDR1 and CDR2 are SQVTM and ANQGSEA. This CDR3 has 14 amino acids. Trimming left V 1 base short and J 6 bases short, with 13 bases between. CDR3 amino acids: CSVEGQGKVNEQFF. The CDR3 bases are TGCAGCGTTGAAGGCCAGGGGAAAGTCAATGAGCAGTTCTTC.

CDR3 bases: TGTGCCAGCAGTTATACGGGCACCGGGGAGCTGTTTTTT. Protein sequence: CASSYTGTGELFF. The chain joins TRBV6-5 to TRBJ2-2; no firm D call. The CDR3 runs 13 residues. CDR1 and CDR2 from the germline V gene are MNHEY and SVGAGI. The germline V and J ends were trimmed by 3 bases and 4 bases, with 6 bases remaining between them.

This clonotype has a count of ten or more. This chain joins TRBV11-2 and TRBJ2-5; the match to TRBD1 covers 8 bases. The germline V gene has CDR1 SGHAT and CDR2 FQNNGV. This CDR3 has 13 residues. Trimming cost V 5 bases and J 5 bases; bases outside gene matches: 4. CDR3 sequence (DNA): TGTGCCAGCAGCCCCAGACAGGGGGAGACCCAGTACTTC. Translation gives CASSPRQGETQYF.

The V gene is TRBV20-1, the J gene TRBJ2-7; 8 bases are shared with TRBD2. Germline CDR1 is DFQATT and CDR2 is SNEGSKA (reference sequence). The CDR3 totals 14 residues. V lost 5 bases to trimming and J lost 6 bases; unmatched junction nucleotides: 12. In nucleotides, the CDR3 is TGCAGTGCTGCGAGCGGGACTAGTAGGCTCGAGCAGTACTTC. Protein product: CSAASGTSRLEQYF.

This clonotype has ten or more counts. The CDR3 loop reads CASSWRGQGSYNEQFF. For the CDR3, the DNA is TGTGCCAGCAGTTGGCGCGGACAGGGAAGCTACAATGAGCAGTTCTTC. This chain links TRBV12-3 or TRBV12-4 with TRBJ2-1; 8 positions match TRBD1. The CDR3 contains 16 residues. V shed 4 bases and J 3 bases; nucleotides not matched to a gene: 8.

This clonotype was seen repeatedly, ten times or more. DNA of the CDR3: TGCAGTGCTAGAGATTTGGGACAGGGTGGTCGCTACAATGAGCAGTTCTTC. It is translated as CSARDLGQGGRYNEQFF. The V gene is TRBV20-1, the J gene TRBJ2-1, with 9 bases that match TRBD1. Trimming cost V 0 bases and J 3 bases; bases outside gene matches: 9. Germline V CDR1 and CDR2: DFQATT, SNEGSKA (reference sequence). CDR3 length equals 17 residues.

A remark on this clonotype: Relative to the germline gene, one junction end is altered; a read error may explain this. V gene TRBV13 combines with J gene TRBJ2-7, with TRBD1 as a possible D gene (5 bases). CDR3 size: 13 residues. Germline V gene lookup returns CDR1 PRHDT and CDR2 FYEKMQ (reference sequence). The CDR3 loop is CASSSGQSYEQHF. Here the CDR3 DNA reads TGTGCCAGCAGCTCCGGACAAAGCTACGAGCAGCACTTC.

CDR3 sequence: CASSQPLGQGGTNTEAFF. The CDR3 DNA follows: TGTGCCAGCAGCCAACCGCTCGGACAGGGGGGAACGAACACTGAAGCTTTCTTT. The chain combines TRBV4-2 with TRBJ1-1; 10 bases fit TRBD1. V shed 2 bases, J shed 1 base, and the junction held 10 bases outside the gene matches. Germline CDR1 reads LGHNA; CDR2 reads YNFKEQ. This CDR3 is built from 18 residues.

The chain links TRBV6-2 or TRBV6-3 to TRBJ1-2, with D possibly TRBD1 on 5 matching bases. Trimming pared 5 bases from V and 3 bases from J, leaving 16 bases between. The CDR3 has 15 amino acids. From germline, CDR1 is MNHEY and CDR2 SVGEGT. The DNA of the CDR3 is TGTGCCAGCAGTCCTCCGGGGCGCCGGGACTATGGCTACACCTTC. Encoded protein: CASSPPGRRDYGYTF.

This clonotype was recorded many times. The chain has TRBV15 and TRBJ2-1, with 7 bases that match TRBD1. This CDR3 comprises 14 residues. Germline V gene sequence: CDR1 LNHNV, CDR2 YYDKDF (reference sequence). The V gene end was trimmed by 2 bases and the J gene end by 6 bases; junction bases not matched to a gene: 4. The CDR3: CATSRRQGTNEQFF. CDR3 nucleotide sequence: TGTGCCACCAGCAGACGACAGGGTACCAATGAGCAGTTCTTC.

This clonotype was recorded at least ten times. This chain uses TRBV6-1 with TRBJ2-4; possibly TRBD2 for D (5 bases). V lost 5 bases, J lost 1 base, and 12 bases lay in between. The CDR3 is 15 residues long. From germline, CDR1 is MNHNS and CDR2 SASEGT. The CDR3 DNA reads as TGTGCCAGCAGTACCGTGTGGGAGGCCAAAAACATTCAGTACTTC. This encodes CASSTVWEAKNIQYF.

CDR3 nucleotide sequence: TGTGCCATCAGCGCCGGGACAGCATACAATGAGCAGTTCTTC. Translating it yields CAISAGTAYNEQFF. The genes are TRBV10-3 and TRBJ2-1; 7 bases align to TRBD1. V shed 6 bases and J 4 bases; nucleotides not matched to a gene: 6. The CDR3 length is 14 residues. From germline, CDR1 is ENHRY and CDR2 SYGVKD.

This clonotype occurred a few times. This chain uses TRBV5-1 with TRBJ2-2; 8 bases align to TRBD1. Germline CDR1 SGHRS, CDR2 YFSETQ. The V segment lost 2 bases and the J segment 5 bases; nucleotides outside the gene matches: 8. The CDR3 spans 16 residues. CDR3 nucleotides: TGCGCCAGCAGCTTATCGGCAGGGGGCTATACCGGGGAGCTGTTTTTT. This encodes CASSLSAGGYTGELFF.

This clonotype came up a few times. The chain couples TRBV29-1 to TRBJ1-1; D is uncertain. The V gene lost 3 bases and the J gene lost 1 base, with 6 bases spanning the gap. The CDR3 is 12 amino acids. Germline V gene data show CDR1 as SQVTM and CDR2 as ANQGSEA. This CDR3 is CSVDYGNTEAFF. CDR3 DNA sequence: TGCAGCGTTGACTATGGGAACACTGAAGCTTTCTTT.

The CDR3 is CASSFGQGLTYEQYF. The CDR3 nucleotides read TGTGCCAGCAGCTTCGGACAGGGACTAACCTACGAGCAGTACTTC. This chain joins TRBV7-2 and TRBJ2-7; D possibly corresponds to TRBD1 (8 bases). Germline V gene sequence: CDR1 SGHTA, CDR2 FQGNSA. This CDR3 has 15 amino acids. V was shortened by 3 bases and J by 2 bases, with 14 bases between the two germline ends.

This clonotype was observed at least ten times. The chain has TRBV6-2 or TRBV6-3 and TRBJ2-7, with D tentatively TRBD1 (6 bases). V lost 5 bases, J lost 2 bases, and 16 bases lay in between. This CDR3 comprises 15 residues. Germline-derived CDR1 and CDR2 are MNHEY and SVGEGT. The CDR3 region is CASSPGHHPAYEQYF. DNA of the CDR3: TGTGCCAGCAGTCCGGGACACCATCCGGCCTACGAGCAGTACTTC.

This clonotype was detected only a few times. CDR3 nucleotides: TGTGCCATCAGCGACGACGTTCATCAAGATCAGCCCCAGCATTTT. This gives the protein CAISDDVHQDQPQHF. This rearrangement joins TRBV10-3 to TRBJ1-5; D is unresolved. The CDR3 contains 15 residues. CDR1 ENHRY and CDR2 SYGVKD come from the germline V gene. V gave up 6 bases and J gave up 5 bases, with 17 bases separating them.

This clonotype was observed many times. In nucleotides, the CDR3 is TGTGCCAGCAGCTTAATTATGGGGCTTACTTCACCCCTCCACTTT. Amino acids: CASSLIMGLTSPLHF. The V and J genes are TRBV7-9 and TRBJ1-6, with a tentative D call TRBD1 (5 bases). The CDR3 is 15 residues long. Germline CDR1 SEHNR, CDR2 FQNEAQ (reference sequence). V gave up 2 bases and J gave up 9 bases, with 14 bases separating them.

This clonotype was recorded many times. The V gene is TRBV20-1, the J gene TRBJ2-2, with D possibly being TRBD1 or TRBD2 (5 bases each). V lost 6 bases and J 2 bases, leaving 13 bases between the germline ends. This CDR3 is built from 14 residues. The V gene's germline CDR1 is DFQATT and CDR2 SNEGSKA (reference sequence). CDR3 loop: CSARQGANTGELFF. The CDR3 region has the DNA TGCAGTGCACGGCAGGGAGCAAACACCGGGGAGCTGTTTTTT.

This clonotype was counted only a few times. The chain is built from TRBV7-6 and TRBJ2-2, with D hard to call. The germline V and J ends were trimmed by 5 bases and 3 bases, with 10 bases remaining between them. CDR1 is SGHVS and CDR2 is FNYEAQ in the germline V gene. The CDR3 totals 14 residues. The CDR3 bases are TGTGCCAGCAGCGACGGACCTGACACCGGGGAGCTGTTTTTT. The encoded protein is CASSDGPDTGELFF.

For the CDR3, the DNA is TGCGCCAGCAGGCGGGACCTAATAATCTCCACGGGGGAGCTGTTTTTT. Its protein product is CASRRDLIISTGELFF. The chain combines TRBV4-1 with TRBJ2-2; TRBD2 is a possible D gene (6 bases). V shed 6 bases and J shed 8 bases, with 22 bases lying between them. The CDR3 is made up of 16 amino acids. Germline V gene sequence: CDR1 MGHRA, CDR2 YSYEKL.

This clonotype was counted a few times. This sequence joins TRBV20-1 and TRBJ2-5; 7 bases match TRBD2. CDR1 and CDR2 from the germline V gene are DFQATT and SNEGSKA (reference sequence). CDR3 length equals 12 residues. J was trimmed by 9 bases and V by 6 bases; bases with no gene match: 10. Written as DNA, the CDR3 is TGCAGTGCAGGACGGACTAGTCCGGCCCAGTACTTC. This sequence encodes CSAGRTSPAQYF.